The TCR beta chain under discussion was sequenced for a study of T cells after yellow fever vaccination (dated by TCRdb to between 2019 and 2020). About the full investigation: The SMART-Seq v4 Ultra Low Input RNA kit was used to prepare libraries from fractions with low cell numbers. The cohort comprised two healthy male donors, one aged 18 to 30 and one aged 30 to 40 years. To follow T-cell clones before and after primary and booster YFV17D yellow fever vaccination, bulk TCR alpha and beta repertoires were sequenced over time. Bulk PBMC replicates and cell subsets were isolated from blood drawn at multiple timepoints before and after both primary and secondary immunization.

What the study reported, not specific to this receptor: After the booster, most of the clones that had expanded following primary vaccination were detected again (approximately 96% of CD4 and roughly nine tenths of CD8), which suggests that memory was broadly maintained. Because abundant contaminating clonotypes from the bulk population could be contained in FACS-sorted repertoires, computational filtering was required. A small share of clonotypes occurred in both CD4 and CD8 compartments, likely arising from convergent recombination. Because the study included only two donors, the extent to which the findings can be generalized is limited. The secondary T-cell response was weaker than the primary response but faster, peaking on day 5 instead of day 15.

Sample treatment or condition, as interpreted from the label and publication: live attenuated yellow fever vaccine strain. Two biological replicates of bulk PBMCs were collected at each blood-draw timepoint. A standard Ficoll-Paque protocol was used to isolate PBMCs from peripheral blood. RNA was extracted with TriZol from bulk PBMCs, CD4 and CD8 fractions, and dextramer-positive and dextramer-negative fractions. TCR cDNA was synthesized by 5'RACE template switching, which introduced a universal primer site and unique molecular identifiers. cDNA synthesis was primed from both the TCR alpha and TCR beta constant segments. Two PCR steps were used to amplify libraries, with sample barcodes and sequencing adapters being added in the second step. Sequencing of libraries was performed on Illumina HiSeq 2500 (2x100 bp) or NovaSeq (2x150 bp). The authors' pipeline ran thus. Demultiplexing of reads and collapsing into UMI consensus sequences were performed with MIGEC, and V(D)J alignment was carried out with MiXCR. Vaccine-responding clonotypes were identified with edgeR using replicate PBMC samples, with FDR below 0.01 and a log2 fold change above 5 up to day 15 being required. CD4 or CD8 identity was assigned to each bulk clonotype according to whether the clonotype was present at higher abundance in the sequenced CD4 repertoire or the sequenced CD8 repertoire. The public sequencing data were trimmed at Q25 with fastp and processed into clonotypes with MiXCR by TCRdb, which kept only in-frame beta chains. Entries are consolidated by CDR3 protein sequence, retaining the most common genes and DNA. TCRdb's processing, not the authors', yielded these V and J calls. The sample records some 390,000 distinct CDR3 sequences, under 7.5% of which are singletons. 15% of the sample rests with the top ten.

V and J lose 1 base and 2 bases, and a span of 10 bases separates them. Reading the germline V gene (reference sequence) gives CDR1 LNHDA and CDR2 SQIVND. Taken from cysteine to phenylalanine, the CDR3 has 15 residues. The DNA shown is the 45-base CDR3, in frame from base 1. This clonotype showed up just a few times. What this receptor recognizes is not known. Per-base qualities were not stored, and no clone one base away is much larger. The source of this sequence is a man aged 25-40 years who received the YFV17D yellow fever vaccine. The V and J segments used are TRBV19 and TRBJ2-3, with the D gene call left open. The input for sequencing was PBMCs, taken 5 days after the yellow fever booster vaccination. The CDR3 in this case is CASSIAVRFTDTQYF. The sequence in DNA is TGTGCCAGTAGTATAGCTGTCCGATTCACAGATACGCAGTATTTT.